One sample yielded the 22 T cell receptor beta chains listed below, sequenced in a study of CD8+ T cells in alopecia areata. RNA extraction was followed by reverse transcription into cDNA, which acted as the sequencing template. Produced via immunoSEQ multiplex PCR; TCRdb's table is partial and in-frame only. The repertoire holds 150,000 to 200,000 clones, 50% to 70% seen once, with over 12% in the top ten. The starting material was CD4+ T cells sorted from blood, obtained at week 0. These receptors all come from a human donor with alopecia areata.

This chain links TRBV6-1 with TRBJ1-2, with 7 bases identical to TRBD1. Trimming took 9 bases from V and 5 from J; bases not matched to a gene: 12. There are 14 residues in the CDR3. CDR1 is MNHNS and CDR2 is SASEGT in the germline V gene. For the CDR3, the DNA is TGTGCCAGTCACCTCCAAGACAGGGAGTATGGCTACACCTTC. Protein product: CASHLQDREYGYTF.

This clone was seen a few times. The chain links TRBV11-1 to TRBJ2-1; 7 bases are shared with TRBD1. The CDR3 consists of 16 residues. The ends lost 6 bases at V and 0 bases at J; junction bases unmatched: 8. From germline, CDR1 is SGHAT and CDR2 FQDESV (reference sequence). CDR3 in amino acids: CASSRQGEGSYNEQFF. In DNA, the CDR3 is TGTGCCAGCAGTCGACAGGGAGAAGGCTCCTACAATGAGCAGTTCTTC. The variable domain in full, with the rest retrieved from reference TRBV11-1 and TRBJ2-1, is EAEVAQSPRYKITEKSQAVAFWCDPISGHATLYWYRQILGQGPELLVQFQDESVVDDSQLPKDRFSAERLKGVDSTLKIQPAELGDSAMYLCASSRQGEGSYNEQFFGPGTRLTVL.

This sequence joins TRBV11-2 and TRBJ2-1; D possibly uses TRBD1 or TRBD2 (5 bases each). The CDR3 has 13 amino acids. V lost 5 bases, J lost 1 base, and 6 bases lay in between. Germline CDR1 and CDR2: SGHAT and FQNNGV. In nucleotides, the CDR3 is TGTGCCAGCAGCGGGGGTTCCTACAATGAGCAGTTCTTC. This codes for CASSGGSYNEQFF.

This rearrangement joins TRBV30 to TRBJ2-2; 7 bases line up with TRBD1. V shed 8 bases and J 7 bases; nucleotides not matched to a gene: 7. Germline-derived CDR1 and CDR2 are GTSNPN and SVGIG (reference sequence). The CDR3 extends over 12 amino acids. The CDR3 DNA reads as TGTGCCGGACAGGTTCAGATCGGGGAGCTGTTTTTT. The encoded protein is CAGQVQIGELFF.

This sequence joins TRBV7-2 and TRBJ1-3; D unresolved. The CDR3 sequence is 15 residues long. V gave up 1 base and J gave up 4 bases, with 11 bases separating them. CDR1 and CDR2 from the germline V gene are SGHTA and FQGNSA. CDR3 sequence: CASSLGTGRGNTIYF. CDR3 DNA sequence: TGTGCCAGCAGCTTAGGGACGGGTAGGGGAAACACCATATATTTT.

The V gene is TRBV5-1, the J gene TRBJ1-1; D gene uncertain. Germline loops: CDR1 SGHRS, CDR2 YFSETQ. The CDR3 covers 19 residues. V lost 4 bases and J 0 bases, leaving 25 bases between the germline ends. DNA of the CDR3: TGCGCCAGCAGCCAGTGGAGGGCCCGACCCGACGGAATGAACACTGAAGCTTTCTTT. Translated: CASSQWRARPDGMNTEAFF.

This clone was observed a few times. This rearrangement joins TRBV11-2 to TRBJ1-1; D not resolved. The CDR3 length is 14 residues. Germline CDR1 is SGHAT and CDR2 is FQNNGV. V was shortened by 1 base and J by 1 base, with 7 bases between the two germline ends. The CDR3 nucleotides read TGTGCCAGCAGCTTAGGAGGCAGGAACACTGAAGCTTTCTTT. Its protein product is CASSLGGRNTEAFF.

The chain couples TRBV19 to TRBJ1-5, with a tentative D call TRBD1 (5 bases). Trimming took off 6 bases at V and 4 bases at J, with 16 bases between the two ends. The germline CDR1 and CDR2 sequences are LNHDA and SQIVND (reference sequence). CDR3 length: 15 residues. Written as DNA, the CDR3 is TGTGCCAGTAGCCTAACTCCTCCAGGGAATCAGCCCCAGCATTTT. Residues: CASSLTPPGNQPQHF.

CDR3 amino acids: CSGSGRDSTEAFF. The CDR3 DNA reads TGCAGCGGGTCAGGGAGGGATAGCACTGAAGCTTTCTTT. The chain is built from TRBV29-1 and TRBJ1-1, with D possibly being TRBD1 (5 bases). Germline CDR1 SQVTM, CDR2 ANQGSEA. The CDR3 is 13 residues long. V was trimmed by 7 bases and J by 4 bases, leaving 16 bases between them.

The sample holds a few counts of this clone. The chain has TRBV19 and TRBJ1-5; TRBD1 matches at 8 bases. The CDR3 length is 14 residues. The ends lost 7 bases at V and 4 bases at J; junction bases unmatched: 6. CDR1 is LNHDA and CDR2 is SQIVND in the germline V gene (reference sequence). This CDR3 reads CASKKTGVNQPQHF. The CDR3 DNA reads TGTGCCAGTAAGAAGACAGGGGTAAATCAGCCCCAGCATTTT.

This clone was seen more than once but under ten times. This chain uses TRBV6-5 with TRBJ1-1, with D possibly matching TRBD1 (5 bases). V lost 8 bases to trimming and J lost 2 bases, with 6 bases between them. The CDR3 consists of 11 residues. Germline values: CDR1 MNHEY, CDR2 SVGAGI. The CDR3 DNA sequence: TGTGCCAGCCAGGGAAACACTGAAGCTTTCTTT. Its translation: CASQGNTEAFF.

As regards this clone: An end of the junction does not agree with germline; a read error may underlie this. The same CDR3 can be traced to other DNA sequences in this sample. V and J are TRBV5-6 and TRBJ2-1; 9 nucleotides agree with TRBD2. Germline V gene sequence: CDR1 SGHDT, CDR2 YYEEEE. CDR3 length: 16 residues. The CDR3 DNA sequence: TGCGCCAGCAGCCAGGCGGCGGGGGGGCTTGTCAATGAGCAGTTCTTC. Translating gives CASSQAAGGLVNEQFF.

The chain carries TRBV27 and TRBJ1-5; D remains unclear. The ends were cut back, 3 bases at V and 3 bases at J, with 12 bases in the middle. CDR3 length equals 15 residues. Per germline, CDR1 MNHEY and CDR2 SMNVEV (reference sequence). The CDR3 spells CASSFGVGINQPQHF. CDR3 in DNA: TGTGCCAGCAGTTTTGGGGTGGGCATCAATCAGCCCCAGCATTTT.

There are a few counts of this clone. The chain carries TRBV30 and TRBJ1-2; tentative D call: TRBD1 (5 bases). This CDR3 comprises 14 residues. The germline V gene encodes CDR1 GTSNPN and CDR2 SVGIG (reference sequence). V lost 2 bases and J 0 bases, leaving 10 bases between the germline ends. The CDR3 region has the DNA TGTGCCTGGAGTAAGGGACCTGCTAACTATGGCTACACCTTC. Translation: CAWSKGPANYGYTF.

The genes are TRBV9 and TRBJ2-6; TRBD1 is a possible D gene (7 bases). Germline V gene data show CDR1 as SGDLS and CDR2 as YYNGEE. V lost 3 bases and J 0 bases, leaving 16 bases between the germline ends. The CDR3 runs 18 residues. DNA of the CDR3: TGTGCCAGCAGCGGGCGAGCAGGGGGGCTCTCTGGGGCCAACGTCCTGACTTTC. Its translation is CASSGRAGGLSGANVLTF.

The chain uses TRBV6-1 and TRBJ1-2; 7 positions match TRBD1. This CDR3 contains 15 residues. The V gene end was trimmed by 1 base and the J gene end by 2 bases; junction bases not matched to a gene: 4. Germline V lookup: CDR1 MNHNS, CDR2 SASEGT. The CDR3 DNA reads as TGTGCCAGCAGTGAAGGTCTACAGGGGAACTATGGCTACACCTTC. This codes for CASSEGLQGNYGYTF.

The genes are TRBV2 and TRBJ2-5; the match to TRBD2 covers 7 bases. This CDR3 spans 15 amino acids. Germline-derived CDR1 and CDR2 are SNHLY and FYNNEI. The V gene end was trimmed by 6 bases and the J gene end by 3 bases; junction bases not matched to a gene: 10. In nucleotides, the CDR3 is TGTGCCAGCAGCTCACAGCGGGGAGTCAAAGAGACCCAGTACTTC. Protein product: CASSSQRGVKETQYF. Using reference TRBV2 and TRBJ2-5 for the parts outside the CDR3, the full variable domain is EPEVTQTPSHQVTQMGQEVILRCVPISNHLYFYWYRQILGQKVEFLVSFYNNEISEKSEIFDDQFSVERPDGSNFTLKIRSTKLEDSAMYFCASSSQRGVKETQYFGPGTRLLVL.

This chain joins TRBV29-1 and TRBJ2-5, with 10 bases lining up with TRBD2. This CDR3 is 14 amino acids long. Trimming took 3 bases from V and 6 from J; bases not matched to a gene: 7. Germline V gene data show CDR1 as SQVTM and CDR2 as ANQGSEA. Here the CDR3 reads CSVDASGGAKTQYF. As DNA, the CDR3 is TGCAGCGTTGATGCAAGCGGGGGGGCAAAGACCCAGTACTTC.

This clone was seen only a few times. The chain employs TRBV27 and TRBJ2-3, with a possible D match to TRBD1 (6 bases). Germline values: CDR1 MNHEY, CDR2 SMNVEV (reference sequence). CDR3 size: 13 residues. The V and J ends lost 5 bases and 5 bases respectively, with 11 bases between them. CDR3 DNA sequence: TGTGCCAGCAGTCCTTTGACAGGAGATACGCAGTATTTT. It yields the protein CASSPLTGDTQYF.

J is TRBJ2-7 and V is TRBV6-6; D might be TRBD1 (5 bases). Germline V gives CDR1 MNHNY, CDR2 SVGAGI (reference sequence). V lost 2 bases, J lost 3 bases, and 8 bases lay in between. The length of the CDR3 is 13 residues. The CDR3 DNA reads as TGTGCCAGCAGTTACCGACAGAGCTACGAGCAGTACTTC. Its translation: CASSYRQSYEQYF.

The CDR3 bases are TGTGCCAGCAGCTTTGGTAGCGCGGTCCAAGAGACCCAGTACTTC. Translated, it gives CASSFGSAVQETQYF. V gene TRBV7-9 combines with J gene TRBJ2-5, with D perhaps matching TRBD2 (5 bases). Germline CDR1 SEHNR, CDR2 FQNEAQ (reference sequence). This CDR3 contains 15 residues. V lost 3 bases, J lost 1 base, and 12 bases lay in between.

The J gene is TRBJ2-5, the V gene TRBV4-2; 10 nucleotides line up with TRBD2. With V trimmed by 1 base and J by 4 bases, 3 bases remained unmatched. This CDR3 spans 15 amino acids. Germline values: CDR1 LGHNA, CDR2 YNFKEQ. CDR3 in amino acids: CASSQVSGGVETQYF. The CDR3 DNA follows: TGTGCCAGCAGCCAAGTGAGCGGGGGGGTAGAGACCCAGTACTTC.